Each of the 2 T cell receptor beta chains below was sequenced from the same sample in a study of blood T cell repertoires in COVID-19. Here immunoSEQ multiplex PCR was the method, and the copy in TCRdb shows in-frame clones only, minus some. The sample includes 90,000 to 150,000 clones, about 85% of them seen just once. The specimen sequenced was peripheral blood. These receptors came from an elderly man with acute or convalescent COVID-19.

In its sample, this clone was seen once. This sequence joins TRBV6-5 and TRBJ1-5; D is uncertain. Germline V lookup: CDR1 MNHEY, CDR2 SVGAGI. CDR3 length equals 12 residues. The V end lost 10 bases, the J end lost 6 bases, and 13 bases lay between the germline ends. CDR3 bases: TGTGCCACTTCCCTACCCGCTCAGCCCCAGCATTTT. Residues: CATSLPAQPQHF.

The rearrangement uses TRBV18 and TRBJ2-7; tentatively, D is TRBD1 (6 bases). Looked up from germline, CDR1 is KGHSH and CDR2 is LQKENI. Trimming removed 6 bases from V and 3 bases from J, with 12 bases in between. CDR3 length equals 13 residues. CDR3 nucleotide sequence: TGTGCCAGCTCGCTTGACAGGAACTACGAGCAGTACTTC. This translates into CASSLDRNYEQYF.